The T cell receptor beta chain described here comes from a study of blood T cells in healthy people across ages. Study-wide results and limits: TCR beta diversity, measured per million T cells, fell in a roughly linear way with age.

Then a second PCR, running roughly 7 to 11 cycles, was carried out with a sample-barcoded 5' primer and a J-beta primer mix. TCRdb recomputed calls from the 5' RACE reads with MiXCR, one row per CDR3 protein. The sample has about 970,000 distinct CDR3 sequences, roughly half seen once. Donors ranged from about 6 to 95 years old and were healthy Caucasians in Russia. In each sample, at least 7 million PBMCs were isolated. About this clonotype itself: The antigen is undetermined.

Germline loops: CDR1 GTSNPN, CDR2 SVGIG (reference sequence). V shed 4 bases and J shed 0 bases, with 18 bases lying between them. CDR3 size: 17 residues. This sequence was found in a woman in her sixties or seventies in good health. The chain carries TRBV30 and TRBJ2-2; D perhaps matches TRBD1 (5 bases). Sequencing was done on a sample of blood. The CDR3 DNA follows: TGTGCCTGGACTAATTGGGGCGACGGCGCGAACACCGGGGAGCTGTTTTTT. Translated: CAWTNWGDGANTGELFF.